The rows below give T cell receptor beta chains drawn from one sample of a study of blood T cell repertoires in COVID-19. Here immunoSEQ multiplex PCR was the method, and the copy in TCRdb shows in-frame clones only, minus some. Found here are under 200,000 clones, over 70% of them singletons; the top ten hold roughly 9%. The sample comprised peripheral blood. The receptors were sampled from a woman older than 75 with active or convalescent COVID-19. Both conserved end residues are part of each CDR3. Fields, in order: J gene, V gene, clone size, D gene, CDR3 protein, CDR3 DNA. A D gene is named only where the DNA matches it firmly. A row's size may be missing; if present it is once, few, many or a size class.

J: TRBJ2-5
V: TRBV27
size: -
D: TRBD2
CDR3: CASSFSGGYQETQYF
DNA: TGTGCCAGCAGCTTTAGCGGGGGGTACCAAGAGACCCAGTACTTC

J: TRBJ1-6
V: TRBV11-2
size: -
D: -
CDR3: CASSVRDTISPLHF
DNA: TGTGCCAGCAGCGTGAGGGACACTATCTCACCCCTCCACTTT

J: TRBJ2-7
V: TRBV5-1
size: -
D: TRBD1
CDR3: CASSSPRDRAMSSAYEQYF
DNA: TGCGCCAGCAGCTCCCCCCGGGACAGGGCCATGAGCTCGGCCTACGAGCAGTACTTC

J: TRBJ1-4
V: TRBV7-2
size: -
D: -
CDR3: CASSYPGGKLFF
DNA: TGTGCCAGCAGCTACCCGGGGGGAAAACTGTTTTTT

J: TRBJ1-1
V: TRBV3-1/TRBV3-2
size: -
D: -
CDR3: CASSQGRDTEAFF
DNA: TGTGCCAGCAGCCAAGGAAGAGACACTGAAGCTTTCTTT

J: TRBJ1-4
V: TRBV4-3
size: once
D: -
CDR3: CASSRTQGPDEKLFF
DNA: TGCGCCAGCAGCCGGACACAGGGTCCGGATGAAAAACTGTTTTTT

J: TRBJ1-1
V: TRBV3-1/TRBV3-2
size: -
D: -
CDR3: CASSQAPQAEAFF
DNA: TGTGCCAGCAGCCAAGCTCCTCAGGCTGAAGCTTTCTTT

J: TRBJ1-1
V: TRBV6-2/TRBV6-3
size: few
D: -
CDR3: CASSKSGPFLNTEAFF
DNA: TGTGCCAGCAGTAAATCCGGTCCCTTCCTGAACACTGAAGCTTTCTTT

J: TRBJ2-5
V: TRBV7-3
size: -
D: TRBD2
CDR3: CASSRLAGGQKTQYF
DNA: TGTGCCAGCAGCAGACTAGCGGGGGGGCAAAAGACCCAGTACTTC

J: TRBJ1-2
V: TRBV19
size: -
D: -
CDR3: CACGGYYGYTF
DNA: TGTGCCTGCGGGGGATACTATGGCTACACCTTC

J: TRBJ2-2
V: TRBV7-2
size: -
D: -
CDR3: CASSFSTGELFF
DNA: TGTGCCAGCAGCTTTTCGACCGGGGAGCTGTTTTTT

J: TRBJ2-3
V: TRBV7-9
size: -
D: -
CDR3: CASSPNRVAGTDTQYF
DNA: TGTGCCAGCAGCCCCAACCGAGTAGCGGGCACAGATACGCAGTATTTT

J: TRBJ2-3
V: TRBV5-1
size: -
D: TRBD2
CDR3: CASSLDPSGGALSQYF
DNA: TGCGCCAGCAGCTTGGATCCCAGCGGGGGAGCCCTATCGCAGTATTTT

J: TRBJ2-2
V: TRBV19
size: once
D: TRBD1
CDR3: CASSKGQGGLVTGELFF
DNA: TGTGCCAGTAGTAAGGGACAGGGGGGTTTAGTCACCGGGGAGCTGTTTTTT

J: TRBJ2-1
V: TRBV11-2
size: -
D: TRBD2
CDR3: CASKRTSGGSYEQFF
DNA: TGTGCCAGCAAAAGAACTAGCGGGGGGTCCTATGAGCAGTTCTTC

J: TRBJ1-1
V: TRBV7-8
size: -
D: -
CDR3: CASSPRQKNTEAFF
DNA: TGTGCCAGCAGCCCACGACAGAAGAACACTGAAGCTTTCTTT

J: TRBJ2-1
V: TRBV11-2
size: -
D: TRBD1
CDR3: CASSPGNGQGIWAVTEQFF
DNA: TGTGCCAGCAGCCCAGGCAACGGACAGGGTATATGGGCGGTTACTGAGCAGTTCTTC

J: TRBJ1-2
V: TRBV6-4
size: -
D: -
CDR3: CASSDSKRGYYGYTF
DNA: TGTGCCAGCAGTGACTCGAAACGGGGGTACTATGGCTACACCTTC

J: TRBJ2-7
V: TRBV5-1
size: -
D: TRBD1
CDR3: CASSSTGDYEQYF
DNA: TGCGCCAGCAGCTCGACAGGGGACTACGAGCAGTACTTC

J: TRBJ1-3
V: TRBV5-4
size: -
D: TRBD1
CDR3: CASSPGTGKRSSGNTIYF
DNA: TGTGCCAGCAGCCCCGGGACAGGGAAGAGGAGCTCTGGAAACACCATATATTTT

J: TRBJ1-2
V: TRBV12-3/TRBV12-4
size: -
D: TRBD1
CDR3: CASSFGTGVGYTF
DNA: TGTGCCAGCAGTTTCGGGACAGGGGTTGGCTACACCTTC

J: TRBJ1-2
V: TRBV6-1
size: -
D: -
CDR3: CASSEYFGGDGYTF
DNA: TGTGCCAGCAGTGAATACTTTGGGGGGGATGGCTACACCTTC

J: TRBJ1-1
V: TRBV28
size: -
D: TRBD1
CDR3: CASAITGGGDTEAFF
DNA: TGTGCCAGCGCTATTACAGGGGGCGGGGACACTGAAGCTTTCTTT

J: TRBJ1-6
V: TRBV9
size: -
D: -
CDR3: CASSPQSVSNSPLHF
DNA: TGTGCCAGCAGCCCACAGAGTGTGTCTAATTCACCCCTCCACTTT

J: TRBJ2-3
V: TRBV5-1
size: -
D: TRBD2
CDR3: CASSQRRGETDTQYF
DNA: TGCGCCAGCAGCCAGCGGCGGGGGGAGACAGATACGCAGTATTTT

J: TRBJ1-2
V: TRBV11-2
size: -
D: -
CDR3: CASSLAGANYGYTF
DNA: TGTGCCAGCAGCTTAGCGGGGGCTAACTATGGCTACACCTTC

J: TRBJ1-1
V: TRBV3-1/TRBV3-2
size: -
D: -
CDR3: CASSQVETAEAFF
DNA: TGTGCCAGCAGCCAAGTAGAGACAGCTGAAGCTTTCTTT

J: TRBJ2-5
V: TRBV10-3
size: -
D: -
CDR3: CAISESKGRETQYF
DNA: TGTGCCATCAGTGAGTCCAAGGGGCGAGAGACCCAGTACTTC

J: TRBJ2-2
V: TRBV30
size: once
D: -
CDR3: CAWKQFTGTGELFF
DNA: TGTGCCTGGAAACAATTTACAGGTACCGGGGAGCTGTTTTTT

J: TRBJ1-1
V: TRBV3-1/TRBV3-2
size: -
D: -
CDR3: CASSQGAPGTEAFF
DNA: TGTGCCAGCAGCCAAGGGGCCCCGGGGACTGAAGCTTTCTTT

J: TRBJ1-1
V: TRBV11-3
size: -
D: TRBD1
CDR3: CASSESGGVTEAFF
DNA: TGTGCCAGCAGCGAATCAGGGGGCGTCACTGAAGCTTTCTTT

J: TRBJ2-1
V: TRBV5-6
size: -
D: -
CDR3: CASSFRGTYNEQFF
DNA: TGTGCCAGCAGCTTCCGGGGGACCTACAATGAGCAGTTCTTC

J: TRBJ1-2
V: TRBV19
size: once
D: -
CDR3: CASRDSDYYGYTF
DNA: TGTGCCAGTAGGGACAGCGACTATTATGGCTACACCTTC

J: TRBJ2-7
V: TRBV18
size: -
D: TRBD1
CDR3: CASSSGGTGGYEQYF
DNA: TGTGCCAGCTCAAGCGGAGGGACAGGGGGGTACGAGCAGTACTTC

J: TRBJ2-2
V: TRBV2
size: -
D: TRBD2
CDR3: CASSESGGGTGELFF
DNA: TGTGCCAGCAGTGAGAGCGGGGGGGGCACCGGGGAGCTGTTTTTT

J: TRBJ1-1
V: TRBV18
size: -
D: TRBD1
CDR3: CASSRDSHLNEAFF
DNA: TGTGCCAGCTCACGGGACAGCCACCTGAATGAAGCTTTCTTT

J: TRBJ1-3
V: TRBV18
size: -
D: -
CDR3: CASSPRISPGGNTIYF
DNA: TGTGCCAGCTCACCAAGGATTTCCCCGGGAGGAAACACCATATATTTT

J: TRBJ2-3
V: TRBV30
size: -
D: -
CDR3: CASIDSSTDTQYF
DNA: TGTGCCTCGATAGACAGTAGCACAGATACGCAGTATTTT

J: TRBJ1-4
V: TRBV19
size: -
D: -
CDR3: CASSIQATNEKLFF
DNA: TGTGCCAGTAGTATACAGGCAACTAATGAAAAACTGTTTTTT

J: TRBJ2-2
V: TRBV19
size: -
D: TRBD2
CDR3: CASSILSGTRYTGELFF
DNA: TGTGCCAGTAGTATACTGTCCGGGACTAGATACACCGGGGAGCTGTTTTTT

J: TRBJ2-7
V: TRBV7-9
size: -
D: TRBD1
CDR3: CASSLVAGGSDEQYF
DNA: TGTGCCAGCAGCTTAGTAGCAGGGGGCTCTGACGAGCAGTACTTC

J: TRBJ1-6
V: TRBV5-5
size: -
D: -
CDR3: CASSSGDSYNSPLHF
DNA: TGTGCCAGCAGCTCAGGGGACTCCTATAATTCACCCCTCCACTTT

J: TRBJ2-7
V: TRBV5-6
size: -
D: TRBD1
CDR3: CASSPWTGDEQYF
DNA: TGTGCCAGCAGCCCGTGGACAGGGGACGAGCAGTACTTC

J: TRBJ1-5
V: TRBV6-5
size: -
D: -
CDR3: CASAGQNNQPQHF
DNA: TGTGCCAGTGCCGGACAGAATAATCAGCCCCAGCATTTT

J: TRBJ1-4
V: TRBV5-6
size: -
D: TRBD1
CDR3: CASSILTGGREKLFF
DNA: TGTGCCAGCAGCATCTTGACAGGGGGGCGTGAAAAACTGTTTTTT

J: TRBJ1-1
V: TRBV12-3/TRBV12-4
size: -
D: -
CDR3: CASGKRDNTEAFF
DNA: TGTGCCAGCGGAAAGAGGGATAACACTGAAGCTTTCTTT

J: TRBJ1-6
V: TRBV10-1
size: -
D: -
CDR3: CASSEIIGSGSPLHF
DNA: TGCGCCAGCAGTGAGATAATCGGCTCAGGATCACCCCTCCACTTT

J: TRBJ2-1
V: TRBV5-1
size: few
D: -
CDR3: CASSREGGHNEQFF
DNA: TGCGCCAGCAGCAGGGAGGGGGGCCACAATGAGCAGTTCTTC